This T cell receptor beta chain is drawn from a study of blood T cell repertoires in COVID-19. Germline CDR1 and CDR2: MGHRA and YSYEKL. The CDR3 is 16 residues long. V lost 2 bases to trimming and J lost 7 bases, with 18 bases between them. Sequencing used immunoSEQ multiplex PCR; TCRdb keeps in-frame clones, though not all of them. The repertoire holds about 35,000 clones, with approximately 85% as singletons. This TCR came from a man aged 60-69 years with active or convalescent COVID-19. This chain connects TRBV4-1 to TRBJ2-1; D gene uncertain. The sequencing input was peripheral blood. CDR3 region: CASSQKSEQIRNEQFF. The CDR3 region has the DNA TGCGCCAGCAGCCAAAAATCTGAACAGATTCGAAATGAGCAGTTCTTC.